This is a list of T cell receptor beta chains from one sample in a study of Graves' ophthalmopathy and Graves' hyperthyroidism. TCRdb fed the multiplex PCR reads into MiXCR, producing one record per CDR3 protein. The data hold approximately 330,000 distinct CDR3 sequences, with about a sixth observed a single time. Input material: peripheral blood. These receptors were taken from an adult man with Graves' ophthalmopathy. The CDR3 runs from the conserved cysteine through the conserved F or W. Each record gives: D gene, V gene, J gene, clone size, CDR3 DNA, CDR3 protein. The D gene is left open where the match is weak. Rows may omit the clone size; those that give it use once, few, many or a size class.

D gene: TRBD2; V gene: TRBV6-2/TRBV6-3; J gene: TRBJ2-5; clone size: few; CDR3 DNA: TGCGCCAGCAGCCAGGCATCCCCCCGGGGGGGTGGGGAAGAGACCCAGTACTTC; CDR3 protein: CASSQASPRGGGEETQYF
D gene: TRBD1; V gene: TRBV6-2/TRBV6-3; J gene: TRBJ1-1; clone size: many; CDR3 DNA: TGTGCCAGCATTCCACCGTACAGGGGCGCTGAAGCTTTCTTT; CDR3 protein: CASIPPYRGAEAFF
D gene: TRBD1; V gene: TRBV12-3/TRBV12-4; J gene: TRBJ1-1; clone size: many; CDR3 DNA: TGTGCCAGCAGTTCAAGGGGGCAGAGTGAAGCTTTCTTT; CDR3 protein: CASSSRGQSEAFF
D gene: TRBD1; V gene: TRBV6-4; J gene: TRBJ1-2; clone size: NA; CDR3 DNA: TGTGCCAGCAGTCACCAAAGCGGGACAGGGGGCGCCGATGGCTACACCTTC; CDR3 protein: CASSHQSGTGGADGYTF
D gene: NA; V gene: TRBV2; J gene: TRBJ1-5; clone size: many; CDR3 DNA: TGTGCCAGCAGTGAATTTCGTTTTGGGGCTTCTTATAGCAATCAGCCCCAGCATTTT; CDR3 protein: CASSEFRFGASYSNQPQHF
D gene: NA; V gene: TRBV28; J gene: TRBJ2-7; clone size: NA; CDR3 DNA: TGTGCCAGCTGGTCAGGGGTCCACGAGCAGTACTTC; CDR3 protein: CASWSGVHEQYF
D gene: NA; V gene: TRBV6-2/TRBV6-3; J gene: TRBJ1-5; clone size: few; CDR3 DNA: TGTGCCAGCAATCGTACGCCGGGGGCGCAACAGCCCCAGCATTTT; CDR3 protein: CASNRTPGAQQPQHF
D gene: NA; V gene: TRBV6-2/TRBV6-3; J gene: TRBJ1-6; clone size: many; CDR3 DNA: TGTGCCAGCAGCCCTCGTAGGGTCGATAATTCACCCCTCCACTTT; CDR3 protein: CASSPRRVDNSPLHF
D gene: TRBD2; V gene: TRBV2; J gene: TRBJ2-5; clone size: many; CDR3 DNA: TGTGCCAGCAGTGAAGCGGCTAGCGGGGGGGCCCAAGAGACCCAGTACTTC; CDR3 protein: CASSEAASGGAQETQYF
D gene: NA; V gene: TRBV10-3; J gene: TRBJ1-1; clone size: many; CDR3 DNA: TGTGCCATCAGTGAGTCCTGGGGGGAGAACACTGAAGCTTTCTTT; CDR3 protein: CAISESWGENTEAFF
D gene: TRBD1; V gene: TRBV29-1; J gene: TRBJ2-7; clone size: many; CDR3 DNA: TGCAGCGTTGAGGGACAGGGAGTCTACGAGCAGTACTTC; CDR3 protein: CSVEGQGVYEQYF
D gene: TRBD1; V gene: TRBV5-1; J gene: TRBJ2-5; clone size: many; CDR3 DNA: TGCGCCAGCAGAGAGGGACAGGGGGTCCAAGAGACCCAGTACTTC; CDR3 protein: CASREGQGVQETQYF
D gene: NA; V gene: TRBV29-1; J gene: TRBJ1-6; clone size: many; CDR3 DNA: TGCAGCGTTGATCCGGCCAGTCCCCTCCACTTT; CDR3 protein: CSVDPASPLHF
D gene: TRBD1; V gene: TRBV2; J gene: TRBJ2-7; clone size: many; CDR3 DNA: TGTGCCAGCCAAGGGACAGGGGGTATGAGAGAGCAGTACTTC; CDR3 protein: CASQGTGGMREQYF
D gene: TRBD1; V gene: TRBV6-1; J gene: TRBJ1-6; clone size: NA; CDR3 DNA: TGTGCCAGCAGTCAGGTCGGACAGGGGGATTCACCCCTCCACTTT; CDR3 protein: CASSQVGQGDSPLHF
D gene: TRBD2; V gene: TRBV6-5; J gene: TRBJ2-2; clone size: many; CDR3 DNA: TGTGCCAGCAGTTATCAGGGAGGGATCGGGGAGCTGTTTTTT; CDR3 protein: CASSYQGGIGELFF